The next 29 T cell receptor beta chains were all read from a single sample in a study of CD8 T cells in Susac syndrome. Reverse transcription of about 0.45 to 1 ug RNA used random hexamers. One entry per CDR3 protein results from TCRdb running MiXCR on the immunoSEQ multiplex PCR reads. The table includes 330,000 or so distinct CDR3 sequences, 70% to 90% detected once. Sequencing used CD8+ T cells from PBMCs. The source is a human donor with multiple sclerosis.

This chain links TRBV11-2 with TRBJ2-1, with TRBD2 matching over 14 bases. Germline V lookup: CDR1 SGHAT, CDR2 FQNNGV. Losses at the gene ends were 3 bases for V and 4 bases for J; bases not matched to a gene: 5. The CDR3 has 17 residues. The DNA for the CDR3 is TGTGCCAGCAGCTTGGGGACTAGCGGGAGACGATACAATGAGCAGTTCTTC. Translating it yields CASSLGTSGRRYNEQFF.

The V call is TRBV5-6, the J call TRBJ2-7, with D perhaps assigned TRBD1 or TRBD2 (6 bases each). The CDR3 sequence is 18 residues long. Trimming took 1 base from V and 1 from J, leaving 21 bases between them. Germline-derived CDR1 and CDR2 are SGHDT and YYEEEE. The CDR3: CASSLIVGSRRGSYEQYF. DNA for the CDR3: TGTGCCAGCAGCTTGATAGTCGGGTCCCGGAGGGGGTCCTACGAGCAGTACTTC.

The V call is TRBV10-2, the J call TRBJ2-5; 7 positions match TRBD2. The V gene's germline CDR1 is WSHSY and CDR2 SAAADI. The CDR3 runs 16 residues. Trimming took 4 bases from V and 2 from J; bases not matched to a gene: 10. CDR3 sequence: CASSGGRGSLQETQYF. For the CDR3, the DNA is TGCGCCAGCAGTGGGGGTCGCGGGAGCCTACAAGAGACCCAGTACTTC.

This clonotype was recorded once. V usage is TRBV6-5 and J usage is TRBJ2-1; TRBD1 matches at 7 bases. CDR1 and CDR2 (germline): MNHEY, SVGAGI. The CDR3 sequence is 15 residues long. V was clipped by 5 bases and J by 3 bases; unmatched bases: 7. The CDR3 nucleotides read TGTGCCAGCAGTCCCGGGACAGTTTTCTACAATGAGCAGTTCTTC. Translated, it gives CASSPGTVFYNEQFF.

This rearrangement joins TRBV28 to TRBJ2-1; no reliable D call. Germline V CDR1 and CDR2: MDHEN, SYDVKM. The CDR3 has 15 residues. Trimming removed 3 bases at V and 0 bases at J, with 9 bases between. Here the CDR3 DNA reads TGTGCCAGCAGTTTGGAGATGAGCTCCTACAATGAGCAGTTCTTC. It codes for CASSLEMSSYNEQFF.

The CDR3 is CATSRDWRGSYEQYF. In DNA form, the CDR3 reads TGTGCCACCAGCAGAGATTGGAGAGGGTCCTACGAGCAGTACTTC. The chain combines TRBV15 with TRBJ2-7; possibly TRBD2 for D (5 bases). This CDR3 contains 15 residues. Trimming cost V 0 bases and J 1 base, with 10 bases left between them. CDR1 and CDR2 (germline): LNHNV, YYDKDF (reference sequence).

The chain recombines TRBV19 with TRBJ2-7; no clear D. V was shortened by 3 bases and J by 3 bases, with 9 bases between the two germline ends. CDR1 is LNHDA, CDR2 SQIVND, per germline (reference sequence). This CDR3 has 13 amino acids. The CDR3 sequence: CASSISRLYEQYF. In nucleotides, the CDR3 is TGTGCCAGTAGTATCTCACGGCTCTACGAGCAGTACTTC.

The chain joins TRBV20-1 to TRBJ1-2; no reliable D call. Trimming shortened V by 0 bases and J by 7 bases, and 18 bases separated the two germline ends. Germline assignment: CDR1 DFQATT and CDR2 SNEGSKA (reference sequence). The CDR3 is 15 amino acids. CDR3 loop: CSARDQGLPTSGYTF. As DNA, the CDR3 is TGCAGTGCTAGAGATCAAGGCCTTCCGACCTCTGGCTACACCTTC.

This clonotype was counted once. Here the CDR3 DNA reads TGTGCCAGCAGCAGTTGGGACCTCTACGAGCAGTACTTC. Translated, it gives CASSSWDLYEQYF. The chain combines TRBV7-9 with TRBJ2-7; either TRBD1 or TRBD2 may supply D (5 bases each). Deletions cut 5 bases from V and 3 bases from J, with 11 bases between. Looked up from germline, CDR1 is SEHNR and CDR2 is FQNEAQ (reference sequence). CDR3 length equals 13 residues.

This chain links TRBV5-4 with TRBJ2-1; 10 nucleotides match TRBD1. V dropped 2 bases and J dropped 8; count of bases not matched to a gene: 7. The CDR3 is 15 amino acids. Germline lookup yields CDR1 SGHNT and CDR2 YYREEE (reference sequence). DNA for the CDR3: TGTGCCAGCAGCTTAATTGGGACAGGGGTGCATGAGCAGTTCTTC. The encoded protein is CASSLIGTGVHEQFF.

This rearrangement joins TRBV15 to TRBJ2-7, with 9 bases matching TRBD1. Trimming cost V 1 base and J 1 base; bases outside gene matches: 5. There are 16 residues in the CDR3. Germline assignment: CDR1 LNHNV and CDR2 YYDKDF (reference sequence). CDR3 residues: CATSRAGQGMSYEQYF. The CDR3 nucleotides read TGTGCCACCAGCAGAGCCGGACAGGGGATGTCCTACGAGCAGTACTTC.

CDR3 nucleotides: TGTGCCTGGAGGGTATGGGGGGCCGCTGAAGCTTTCTTT. Residues: CAWRVWGAAEAFF. V gene TRBV30 combines with J gene TRBJ1-1; D is possibly TRBD1 (6 bases). The CDR3 runs 13 residues. Trimming stripped 3 bases from V and 6 bases from J, with 14 bases between. In germline, CDR1 is GTSNPN, CDR2 SVGIG (reference sequence).

The chain is built from TRBV5-1 and TRBJ2-7, with a weak D call TRBD2 (7 bases). V was cut by 0 bases and J by 3 bases, with 13 bases left in between. The CDR3 totals 15 residues. CDR1 and CDR2 (germline): SGHRS, YFSETQ. CDR3 DNA: TGCGCCAGCAGCTTGGAGGGGGGGTTTTACTACGAGCAGTACTTC. Protein: CASSLEGGFYYEQYF.

The chain recombines TRBV11-2 with TRBJ2-7, with 7 bases matching TRBD1. Germline V CDR1 and CDR2: SGHAT, FQNNGV. This CDR3 is built from 16 residues. With 5 bases clipped from V and 0 bases from J, the junction kept 10 bases outside the gene matches. The CDR3 DNA sequence: TGTGCCAGCAGCGACGGGACAGTCTTTAGCTCCTACGAGCAGTACTTC. It is translated as CASSDGTVFSSYEQYF.

This clonotype appeared a few times. The CDR3: CASSAVGQPQHF. The CDR3 nucleotides are TGTGCCAGCAGCGCCGTAGGCCAGCCCCAGCATTTT. The chain couples TRBV7-8 to TRBJ1-5; the D is unclear. With 5 bases removed from V and 7 bases from J, the gap between germline ends came to 9 bases. The germline V gene has CDR1 SGHVS and CDR2 FQNEAQ. This CDR3 has 12 residues.

This clonotype was detected a few times. This chain links TRBV19 with TRBJ2-7; 7 bases match TRBD2. Germline-derived CDR1 and CDR2 are LNHDA and SQIVND (reference sequence). The CDR3 length is 15 residues. The J segment lost 2 bases and the V segment lost 5 bases, leaving 9 bases of the junction unmatched. The CDR3 here is CASSPSGGGAYEQYF. CDR3 nucleotide sequence: TGTGCCAGTAGTCCCTCGGGCGGGGGTGCCTACGAGCAGTACTTC.

In this sample, this clonotype turned up a few times. This chain connects TRBV4-1 to TRBJ2-1, with 10 bases matching TRBD2. Trimming cost V 0 bases and J 8 bases; bases outside gene matches: 16. There are 19 residues in the CDR3. The germline V gene has CDR1 MGHRA and CDR2 YSYEKL. For the CDR3, the DNA is TGCGCCAGCAGCCAAGATGAGGGGTCTAGCGGGAGCAGGGATCATGAGCAGTTCTTC. The encoded protein is CASSQDEGSSGSRDHEQFF.

The chain carries TRBV20-1 and TRBJ2-1; the match to TRBD2 covers 8 bases. This CDR3 has 14 residues. V shed 1 base and J 4 bases; nucleotides not matched to a gene: 3. The germline CDR1 and CDR2 sequences are DFQATT and SNEGSKA (reference sequence). CDR3 nucleotide sequence: TGCAGTGCTAGAGTGACTAGCGCTTACAATGAGCAGTTCTTC. This gives the protein CSARVTSAYNEQFF.

This rearrangement joins TRBV7-9 to TRBJ2-7; D unresolved. V was cut by 8 bases and J by 2 bases, with 10 bases left in between. The CDR3 spans 12 residues. Germline V gene data show CDR1 as SEHNR and CDR2 as FQNEAQ (reference sequence). This chain's CDR3 is CASASGAYEQYF. The DNA for the CDR3 is TGTGCCAGCGCATCCGGAGCCTACGAGCAGTACTTC. Using reference TRBV7-9 and TRBJ2-7 for the parts outside the CDR3, the full variable domain is DTGVSQNPRHKITKRGQNVTFRCDPISEHNRLYWYRQTLGQGPEFLTYFQNEAQLEKSRLLSDRFSAERPKGSFSTLEIQRTEQGDSAMYLCASASGAYEQYFGPGTRLTVT.

This chain connects TRBV27 to TRBJ2-7; the D gene is possibly TRBD1 (7 bases). This CDR3 spans 16 amino acids. V lost 5 bases, J lost 1 base, and 18 bases lay in between. CDR1 is MNHEY, CDR2 SMNVEV, per germline (reference sequence). In nucleotides, the CDR3 is TGTGCCAGCAGTGGGGGTTGGAGGGGGCCGTCCTACGAGCAGTACTTC. Its protein product is CASSGGWRGPSYEQYF.

This sequence joins TRBV30 and TRBJ2-3; TRBD2 matches 8 bases. The CDR3 consists of 17 residues. Unmatched junction bases numbered 11, after V lost 0 bases and J lost 3 bases. Germline V lookup: CDR1 GTSNPN, CDR2 SVGIG (reference sequence). The CDR3: CAWSVWESGSRTDTQYF. CDR3 bases: TGTGCCTGGAGTGTATGGGAAAGCGGGAGTAGAACAGATACGCAGTATTTT.

The V gene is TRBV10-3, the J gene TRBJ2-3, with TRBD2 matching over 14 bases. The CDR3 length is 17 residues. Losses at the gene ends were 9 bases for V and 2 bases for J; bases not matched to a gene: 10. CDR1 and CDR2 (germline): ENHRY, SYGVKD. The CDR3 sequence is CAIKTGTSGSNTDTQYF. CDR3 DNA sequence: TGTGCCATTAAGACCGGGACTAGCGGGAGTAACACAGATACGCAGTATTTT.

DNA for the CDR3: TGTGCCAGCAGCCTGGCTGGGGTAGCTAGGGAGACCCAGTACTTC. Protein: CASSLAGVARETQYF. V is TRBV13 and J is TRBJ2-5; D is undetermined. Trimming took 5 bases from V and 5 from J, leaving 18 bases between them. The CDR3 has 15 amino acids. CDR1 is PRHDT, CDR2 FYEKMQ, per germline (reference sequence).

The rearrangement links TRBV6-2 or TRBV6-3 to TRBJ2-5, with D maybe TRBD2 (6 bases). Germline V CDR1 and CDR2: MNHEY, SVGEGT. V was pared by 2 bases and J by 2 bases, with 15 bases between. The CDR3 runs to 16 residues. CDR3 DNA: TGTGCCAGCAGTTACGGGATAGCGGTAGAACAAGAGACCCAGTACTTC. It encodes CASSYGIAVEQETQYF.

V gene TRBV5-4 combines with J gene TRBJ1-1, with D perhaps matching TRBD1 (6 bases). Per the germline V gene, CDR1 is SGHNT and CDR2 is YYREEE (reference sequence). Trimming removed 4 bases at V and 3 bases at J, with 16 bases between. The CDR3 is made up of 15 amino acids. CDR3 sequence: CASSPTGREYTEAFF. The CDR3 DNA reads TGTGCCAGCAGCCCAACAGGGAGGGAGTACACTGAAGCTTTCTTT.

This sequence joins TRBV28 and TRBJ2-4, with 7 bases matching TRBD1. This CDR3 comprises 14 residues. The junction had 6 bases not matched to a gene; V was cut back by 3 bases and J by 7 bases. Germline values: CDR1 MDHEN, CDR2 SYDVKM. CDR3 sequence: CASSLGQPLNIQYF. The CDR3 nucleotides are TGTGCCAGCAGTTTGGGACAGCCCTTGAACATTCAGTACTTC.

In DNA, the CDR3 is TGCGCCAGCAGTCAATCGGGGAATGAGCAGTTCTTC. This gives the protein CASSQSGNEQFF. This chain connects TRBV23-1 to TRBJ2-1; no clear D. TRBV23-1 is filed as an ORF, its function uncertain. Between the trimmed V and J ends, which lost 0 bases and 7 bases, there was a span of 4 bases. This CDR3 has 12 residues.

J is TRBJ1-2 and V is TRBV20-1, with D possibly TRBD1 on 6 matching bases. The germline V gene encodes CDR1 DFQATT and CDR2 SNEGSKA (reference sequence). There are 13 residues in the CDR3. The CDR3 DNA sequence: TGCATGGGGGCCTGGACGGCTAACTATGGCTACACCTTC. Translation gives CMGAWTANYGYTF.

V usage is TRBV6-5 and J usage is TRBJ2-1; 9 nucleotides match TRBD2. The CDR3 is made up of 16 amino acids. V lost 0 bases, J lost 3 bases, and 3 bases stayed unmatched. From germline, CDR1 is MNHEY and CDR2 SVGAGI. CDR3 amino acids: CASSYSTSGFYNEQFF. CDR3 in DNA: TGTGCCAGCAGTTACTCGACTAGCGGCTTCTACAATGAGCAGTTCTTC.